The following is a T cell receptor (beta chain) sequence with its context. Its cognate antigen is unknown. V shed 5 bases and J 4 bases; nucleotides not matched to a gene: 7. This CDR3 is built from 15 residues. The V gene's germline CDR1 is SEHNR and CDR2 FQNEAQ (reference sequence). These data are taken from a study of cytomegalovirus exposure and HLA in healthy donors. Study-wide results and limits: By a later analysis, the bulk of CMV-associated TCR beta chains appeared HLA-restricted.

The primer mix had 60 Vbeta and 13 Jbeta primers. Profiling relied on immunoSEQ multiplex PCR, and the TCRdb table lists in-frame clones only, not all of them. The table records more than 100,000 clones, 60% to 80% of them present only once. The source material was PBMCs. This clonotype was sampled from a woman aged 60-70 years in good health and CMV-seronegative. The V and J genes are TRBV7-9 and TRBJ1-4; 7 bases fit TRBD1. CDR3 sequence: CASSTGDSRNEKLFF. The CDR3 DNA follows: TGTGCCAGCAGCACGGGGGACAGCCGTAATGAAAAACTGTTTTTT. Together with reference TRBV7-9 and TRBJ1-4, the CDR3 gives the full variable domain: DTGVSQNPRHKITKRGQNVTFRCDPISEHNRLYWYRQTLGQGPEFLTYFQNEAQLEKSRLLSDRFSAERPKGSFSTLEIQRTEQGDSAMYLCASSTGDSRNEKLFFGSGTQLSVL.